The 5 T cell receptor beta chains presented below share a single source sample, sequenced in a study of blood T cell repertoires in COVID-19. TCRdb's copy holds only in-frame clones and misses some; the assay was immunoSEQ multiplex PCR. The profile shows about 49,000 clones, around 83% of them singletons. Sequencing was done on a sample of peripheral blood. Source of these receptors: a man in his forties with active COVID-19.

The chain is built from TRBV28 and TRBJ2-7; 9 bases match TRBD2. The trim removed 5 bases at V and 5 bases at J, leaving 22 bases unmatched. Germline-derived CDR1 and CDR2 are MDHEN and SYDVKM. The CDR3 is 19 amino acids. CDR3 in amino acids: CASSPIAGGSLVGTDEQYF. The CDR3 DNA follows: TGTGCCAGCAGTCCCATTGCGGGAGGGAGTTTAGTTGGGACGGACGAGCAGTACTTC. The full variable domain, completed using reference TRBV28 and TRBJ2-7, is DVKVTQSSRYLVKRTGEKVFLECVQDMDHENMFWYRQDPGLGLRLIYFSYDVKMKEKGDIPEGYSVSREKKERFSLILESASTNQTSMYLCASSPIAGGSLVGTDEQYFGPGTRLTVT.

The gene calls are TRBV5-1 and TRBJ1-6, with D unclear. CDR3 length equals 17 residues. V lost 0 bases and J lost 4, with 14 bases in between. CDR1 is SGHRS and CDR2 is YFSETQ in the germline V gene. The CDR3 sequence: CASSLGSGKAYNSPLHF. DNA of the CDR3: TGCGCCAGCAGCTTGGGTTCGGGTAAAGCGTATAATTCACCCCTCCACTTT.

The J gene is TRBJ2-7, the V gene TRBV5-1; 9 nucleotides match TRBD2. The germline CDR1 and CDR2 sequences are SGHRS and YFSETQ. J was trimmed by 5 bases and V by 5 bases; bases with no gene match: 11. The CDR3 spans 15 residues. For the CDR3, the DNA is TGCGCCAGCAGGTCTACCGGGACTAGCATCGACGAGCAGTACTTC. Translating gives CASRSTGTSIDEQYF.

CDR3 protein: CASSQVGPQPYEQYF. CDR3 in DNA: TGTGCCAGCAGCCAAGTGGGGCCCCAACCCTACGAGCAGTACTTC. The rearrangement uses TRBV14 and TRBJ2-7; D may be TRBD1 (5 bases). CDR3 length: 15 residues. Germline CDR1 SGHDN, CDR2 FVKESK. The ends were cut back, 1 base at V and 2 bases at J, with 12 bases in the middle.

This chain links TRBV10-1 with TRBJ2-3; no definite D call. The CDR3 has 12 amino acids. Germline values: CDR1 WNHNN, CDR2 SYGVQD (reference sequence). The V gene lost 7 bases and the J gene lost 5 bases, with 10 bases spanning the gap. CDR3 sequence reads: CASKEAVDTQYF. The CDR3 DNA follows: TGCGCCAGCAAAGAGGCAGTAGATACGCAGTATTTT.